Below, one T cell receptor (beta chain) is given with its context. These data are taken from a study of blood T cell repertoires in COVID-19. Study overall: The study drew acute and convalescent COVID-19 samples from the United States, Italy and Spain. From T cells, B-cell-depleted T cells, or PBMCs came the material, which was cDNA or gDNA.

The V end was cut by 4 bases, the J end by 3 bases, with 7 bases between. CDR3 length equals 12 residues. The assay was immunoSEQ multiplex PCR, and TCRdb's table has in-frame clones only and misses some. The table has approximately 69,000 clones, more than 80% seen once. Sequenced sample: peripheral blood. The rearrangement uses TRBV23-1 and TRBJ2-7; D not resolved. TRBV23-1 is sorted into the ORF group, with uncertain function. The sequence was collected from a man aged 45-60 years with COVID-19, enrolled during active disease. Here the CDR3 DNA reads TGCGCCAGCAGTCGCCTAGGCTACGAGCAGTACTTC. Translating it yields CASSRLGYEQYF.